The 2 T cell receptor beta chains below all came from one sample that was sequenced in a study of cytomegalovirus exposure and HLA in healthy donors listed by TCRdb under 2017. The library came from the immunoSEQ multiplex PCR assay. For the multiplex PCR, a mixture combining 60 forward primers for TCR Vbeta segments and 13 reverse primers for TCR Jbeta segments was used. TCRdb obtained this table from immuneACCESS and retained in-frame rearrangements with V and J assigned. These tables miss some clones; where compared with another copy, unresolved V genes account for less than half of the shortfall, and the remainder is unexplained. This sample holds 150,000 to 180,000 clones; 60% to 85% were observed only once. The ten largest clones take up 4% of the sample. The sample comprised PBMCs. These receptors were obtained from a woman aged 40 to 50 in good health and CMV-seronegative.

On this clone itself: Other nucleotide sequences in the sample specify the same CDR3. The chain has TRBV5-6 and TRBJ2-3; D remains unclear. The V gene's germline CDR1 is SGHDT and CDR2 YYEEEE. Trimming removed 3 bases from V and 2 bases from J, with 4 bases in between. The CDR3 contains 12 residues. CDR3 sequence (DNA): TGTGCCAGCAGCTCAGTCACAGATACGCAGTATTTT. This sequence encodes CASSSVTDTQYF.

The rearrangement joins TRBV7-9 to TRBJ2-1, with 9 nucleotides matching TRBD1. This CDR3 is built from 15 residues. V gave up 5 bases and J gave up 7 bases; unmatched junction bases: 9. Per the germline V gene, CDR1 is SEHNR and CDR2 is FQNEAQ (reference sequence). The CDR3 region is CASSPGQGTGNEQFF. The DNA of the CDR3 is TGTGCCAGCAGCCCTGGACAGGGGACGGGGAATGAGCAGTTCTTC.